These 29 T cell receptor beta chains came from one sample sequenced in a study of Graves' ophthalmopathy and Graves' hyperthyroidism. Amplified material comprised TCR beta CDR3 regions derived from RNA transcripts. First-round RT-PCR relied on HTBI primers, and a second-round multiplex PCR came next. TCRdb re-called the multiplex PCR reads with MiXCR, one entry per CDR3 protein. Here the sample spans about 400,000 distinct CDR3 sequences, 18% being singletons. Sequenced input: peripheral blood. Receptor source: a woman between 18 and 29 years old with Graves' ophthalmopathy.

V usage is TRBV5-5 and J usage is TRBJ2-7; D call uncertain. Trimming took off 4 bases at V and 2 bases at J, with 13 bases between the two ends. The CDR3 has 14 residues. In germline, CDR1 is SGHKS, CDR2 YYEKEE (reference sequence). The DNA for the CDR3 is TGTGCCAGCAGCCCGGTACACAAAACCTACGAGCAGTACTTC. Residues: CASSPVHKTYEQYF.

Concerning this clonotype itself: One base away lies a much larger clone, so this may be a sequencing read error. This chain links TRBV7-9 with TRBJ1-1; the D gene is possibly TRBD1 (5 bases). Trimming shortened V by 3 bases and J by 2 bases, and 10 bases separated the two germline ends. Per the germline V gene, CDR1 is SEHNR and CDR2 is FQNEAQ (reference sequence). This CDR3 has 14 residues. CDR3: CASSFGGKNTEAFF. The CDR3 nucleotides read TGTGCCAGCAGCTTCGGGGGAAAAAACACTGAAGCTTTCTTT.

The J gene is TRBJ2-7, the V gene TRBV30, with 8 nucleotides matching TRBD1. V trimming: 5 bases; J trimming: 6 bases; junction bases outside the gene matches: 6. The germline V gene encodes CDR1 GTSNPN and CDR2 SVGIG (reference sequence). The CDR3 extends over 12 amino acids. CDR3 DNA sequence: TGTGCCTGGGGAACAGGGGGGCCCGAGCAGTACTTC. The encoded protein is CAWGTGGPEQYF.

This clonotype was observed at least ten times. This chain connects TRBV19 to TRBJ2-7; 10 positions match TRBD2. Germline CDR1 LNHDA, CDR2 SQIVND (reference sequence). The CDR3 consists of 14 residues. V was pared by 3 bases and J by 9 bases, with 8 bases of the junction left unmatched. CDR3 region: CASSIGLAGERQYF. The CDR3 DNA reads as TGTGCCAGTAGTATCGGGCTAGCGGGGGAAAGGCAGTACTTC.

The chain couples TRBV12-3 or TRBV12-4 to TRBJ1-1; 8 nucleotides agree with TRBD1. J was trimmed by 5 bases and V by 7 bases; bases with no gene match: 3. This CDR3 is built from 12 residues. This chain's CDR3 is CASTRDRTEAFF. Here the CDR3 DNA reads TGTGCCAGCACCCGGGACAGGACTGAAGCTTTCTTT.

This clonotype has a count of ten or more. The chain couples TRBV30 to TRBJ2-4; a possible D gene is TRBD1 (6 bases). V gave up 3 bases and J gave up 7 bases, with 22 bases separating them. CDR3 length: 16 amino acids. The V gene's germline CDR1 is GTSNPN and CDR2 SVGIG (reference sequence). The DNA for the CDR3 is TGTGCCTGGAGGCTCTGGGGGCATCCCCTAAAGAACATTCAGTACTTC. Amino acids: CAWRLWGHPLKNIQYF.

The chain carries TRBV12-3 or TRBV12-4 and TRBJ1-2; TRBD1 agrees at 7 bases. J lost 4 bases, V lost 10 bases, and 9 bases had no gene match. This CDR3 region has 13 residues. The DNA of the CDR3 is TGTGCCACCCGCACAGGGGTTGGCTATGGCTACACCTTC. It translates to CATRTGVGYGYTF.

This clonotype has ten or more counts. The chain recombines TRBV7-2 with TRBJ2-7, with no clear D. With 6 bases removed from V and 0 bases from J, the gap between germline ends came to 9 bases. Per germline, CDR1 SGHTA and CDR2 FQGNSA. This CDR3 has 13 residues. CDR3 region: CASRGTSSYEQYF. In DNA form, the CDR3 reads TGTGCCAGCAGGGGAACGAGCTCCTACGAGCAGTACTTC.

This clonotype came up many times. The chain couples TRBV7-2 to TRBJ1-6; D is uncertain. Germline CDR1 is SGHTA and CDR2 is FQGNSA. V was pared by 1 base and J by 8 bases, with 12 bases between. This CDR3 comprises 15 residues. The CDR3 sequence is CASSLDGWTDSPLHF. For the CDR3, the DNA is TGTGCCAGCAGCTTAGATGGGTGGACGGATTCACCCCTCCACTTT.

This clonotype was counted at least ten times. The genes are TRBV20-1 and TRBJ2-2; possible D gene TRBD2, 5 bases. CDR3 length: 17 residues. V was pared by 2 bases and J by 6 bases, with 22 bases between. CDR1 is DFQATT and CDR2 is SNEGSKA in the germline V gene (reference sequence). Here the CDR3 DNA reads TGCAGTGCTAGACCCCCCCCAATGGGAGCTAAGGCCGGGGAGCTGTTTTTT. Its translation is CSARPPPMGAKAGELFF.

This clonotype has a count of ten or more. The CDR3 reads CSVEGHEAFF. CDR3 in DNA: TGCAGCGTTGAGGGACACGAAGCTTTCTTT. This rearrangement joins TRBV29-1 to TRBJ1-1; D possibly corresponds to TRBD1 (6 bases). The V end was cut by 3 bases, the J end by 8 bases, with 7 bases between. The length of the CDR3 is 10 residues. Germline CDR1 and CDR2: SQVTM and ANQGSEA.

V gene TRBV12-3 or TRBV12-4 combines with J gene TRBJ2-7; 8 bases are shared with TRBD1. This CDR3 spans 14 amino acids. With V trimmed by 8 bases and J by 3 bases, 9 bases remained unmatched. The CDR3 region has the DNA TGTGCCAGCGGTGCCGGGACAGGTATCTACGAGCAGTACTTC. Its protein product is CASGAGTGIYEQYF.

The rearrangement uses TRBV12-3 or TRBV12-4 and TRBJ1-2, with D unresolved. The CDR3 covers 15 residues. Trimming cost V 7 bases and J 8 bases, with 23 bases left between them. The CDR3 DNA reads as TGTGCCAGCACGTCGATAGACAATTTGGCGACGGGCTACACCTTC. Translated: CASTSIDNLATGYTF.

This clonotype was picked up many times. This chain connects TRBV9 to TRBJ1-6; 9 bases map to TRBD1. Germline CDR1 SGDLS, CDR2 YYNGEE. With V trimmed by 3 bases and J by 0 bases, 4 bases remained unmatched. This CDR3 spans 17 amino acids. The CDR3 sequence is CASSGGQGSSYNSPLHF. The CDR3 DNA reads as TGTGCCAGCAGCGGTGGACAGGGGAGCTCCTATAATTCACCCCTCCACTTT.

The V and J genes are TRBV12-3 or TRBV12-4 and TRBJ2-7; 10 bases agree with TRBD1. After removal of 6 bases from V and 1 base from J, the junction contained 9 bases not matched to a gene. This CDR3 is built from 16 residues. CDR3 loop: CASSQRTGGRSYEQYF. The CDR3 coding sequence is TGTGCCAGCAGCCAACGGACAGGGGGAAGGTCCTACGAGCAGTACTTC.

This clonotype was counted at least ten times. The V gene is TRBV6-4, the J gene TRBJ2-6, with 10 positions matching TRBD2. V was pared by 5 bases and J by 0 bases, with 7 bases of the junction left unmatched. This CDR3 has 18 residues. Germline V gene data show CDR1 as MRHNA and CDR2 as SNTAGT. This CDR3 reads CASSLGLAVLSGANVLTF. CDR3 bases: TGTGCCAGCAGTCTAGGACTAGCGGTCCTCTCTGGGGCCAACGTCCTGACTTTC.

This clonotype was observed many times. The chain carries TRBV7-2 and TRBJ2-5; a weak D match, TRBD1 (5 bases). CDR1 is SGHTA and CDR2 is FQGNSA in the germline V gene. The length of the CDR3 is 13 residues. V was clipped by 1 base and J by 7 bases, with 10 bases between them. This CDR3 reads CASSLDSQGTQYF. The CDR3 nucleotides read TGTGCCAGCAGCTTAGACTCTCAGGGGACCCAGTACTTC.

There are many counts of this clonotype. DNA of the CDR3: TGTGCCAGCAGAGGGCCGGTGGCGGGCACTGAAGCTTTCTTT. It encodes CASRGPVAGTEAFF. J is TRBJ1-1 and V is TRBV5-5; the D is unclear. Trimming left V 5 bases short and J 4 bases short, with 15 bases between. The CDR3 has 14 amino acids. CDR1 is SGHKS and CDR2 is YYEKEE in the germline V gene (reference sequence). Together with reference TRBV5-5 and TRBJ1-1, the CDR3 gives the full variable domain: DAGVTQSPTHLIKTRGQQVTLRCSPISGHKSVSWYQQVLGQGPQFIFQYYEKEERGRGNFPDRFSARQFPNYSSELNVNALLLGDSALYLCASRGPVAGTEAFFGQGTRLTVV.

This clonotype was seen ten or more times. This chain joins TRBV7-2 and TRBJ1-6; 7 bases agree with TRBD1. Looked up from germline, CDR1 is SGHTA and CDR2 is FQGNSA. The CDR3 is made up of 14 amino acids. V lost 5 bases, J lost 14 bases, and 12 bases stayed unmatched. CDR3 bases: TGTGCCAGCAGCACACGACAGGGAGTCCTCACCCTCCACTTT. It translates to CASSTRQGVLTLHF.

This clonotype was counted many times. The V and J genes are TRBV19 and TRBJ1-1, with D unclear. Looked up from germline, CDR1 is LNHDA and CDR2 is SQIVND (reference sequence). V was trimmed by 2 bases and J by 0 bases, leaving 10 bases between them. The length of the CDR3 is 15 residues. CDR3 in amino acids: CASSIPGRLNTEAFF. As DNA, the CDR3 is TGTGCCAGTAGTATACCCGGACGGTTGAACACTGAAGCTTTCTTT.

In this sample, this clonotype turned up once. The CDR3 coding sequence is TGCAGCGTGCGCCCCGGGGGGTTGAACACTGAAGCTTTCTTT. Its translation is CSVRPGGLNTEAFF. This chain uses TRBV29-1 with TRBJ1-1; TRBD1 is a possible D gene (5 bases). Deletions cut 6 bases from V and 0 bases from J, with 14 bases between. Looked up from germline, CDR1 is SQVTM and CDR2 is ANQGSEA. This CDR3 is 14 amino acids long.

This clonotype was seen a single time. This sequence joins TRBV7-2 and TRBJ2-7; D may correspond to TRBD1 or TRBD2 (5 bases each). The CDR3 has 15 amino acids. The germline V and J ends were trimmed by 5 bases and 0 bases, with 14 bases remaining between them. Germline CDR1 is SGHTA and CDR2 is FQGNSA. CDR3 nucleotide sequence: TGTGCCAGCAGCCAAGAGGTCGGGGCCTCCTACGAGCAGTACTTC. This translates into CASSQEVGASYEQYF.

The chain recombines TRBV27 with TRBJ1-4; 7 nucleotides agree with TRBD1. CDR3 length: 14 amino acids. V was pared by 6 bases and J by 6 bases, with 7 bases of the junction left unmatched. The germline gives CDR1 MNHEY, CDR2 SMNVEV (reference sequence). The CDR3 reads CASRVAGGYEKLFF. Here the CDR3 DNA reads TGTGCCAGCAGGGTAGCAGGGGGTTATGAAAAACTGTTTTTT.

This clonotype was recorded at least ten times. The genes are TRBV28 and TRBJ2-7; maybe TRBD1 (5 bases). CDR3 size: 14 residues. V was shortened by 8 bases and J by 9 bases, with 23 bases between the two germline ends. From germline, CDR1 is MDHEN and CDR2 SYDVKM. CDR3 protein: CASGTPAGPFWQYF. In DNA, the CDR3 is TGTGCCAGCGGAACGCCGGCAGGGCCATTTTGGCAGTACTTC.

The sample holds a few counts of this clonotype. The chain joins TRBV11-2 to TRBJ2-7; the D gene is possibly TRBD1 (5 bases). Germline V gene sequence: CDR1 SGHAT, CDR2 FQNNGV. The length of the CDR3 is 13 residues. Trimming shortened V by 5 bases and J by 4 bases, and 12 bases separated the two germline ends. DNA for the CDR3: TGTGCCAGCAGCCGGTTGGGGCCTTACGAGCAGTACTTC. Residues: CASSRLGPYEQYF.

The chain employs TRBV11-2 and TRBJ2-2; 13 nucleotides align to TRBD2. V gave up 0 bases and J gave up 5 bases; unmatched junction bases: 3. The V gene's germline CDR1 is SGHAT and CDR2 FQNNGV. There are 17 residues in the CDR3. The CDR3 is CASSLELAGGRTGELFF. Written as DNA, the CDR3 is TGTGCCAGCAGCTTAGAACTAGCGGGAGGGCGGACCGGGGAGCTGTTTTTT.

J is TRBJ2-4 and V is TRBV11-2, with TRBD1 as a possible D gene (5 bases). This CDR3 has 13 amino acids. Trimming took off 1 base at V and 5 bases at J, with 6 bases between the two ends. Germline values: CDR1 SGHAT, CDR2 FQNNGV. The CDR3 nucleotides read TGTGCCAGCAGCTTAGGGGGCCAAAACATTCAGTACTTC. Encoded protein: CASSLGGQNIQYF.

At least ten counts were recorded for this clonotype. The chain carries TRBV7-2 and TRBJ2-5, with D hard to call. The CDR3 contains 11 residues. CDR1 SGHTA and CDR2 FQGNSA come from the germline V gene. Trimming took 7 bases from V and 5 from J, leaving 8 bases between them. The chain's CDR3 is CASTPGETQYF. CDR3 DNA: TGTGCCAGCACCCCTGGGGAGACCCAGTACTTC.

This clonotype has a count of ten or more. The J gene is TRBJ2-5, the V gene TRBV7-2, with TRBD2 matching over 9 bases. Trimming cost V 7 bases and J 4 bases; bases outside gene matches: 10. The CDR3 is made up of 15 amino acids. Germline CDR1 reads SGHTA; CDR2 reads FQGNSA. The CDR3 nucleotides read TGTGCCAGCACCCCCTCGGGTAGCGGGAGAGAGACCCAGTACTTC. Protein sequence: CASTPSGSGRETQYF.